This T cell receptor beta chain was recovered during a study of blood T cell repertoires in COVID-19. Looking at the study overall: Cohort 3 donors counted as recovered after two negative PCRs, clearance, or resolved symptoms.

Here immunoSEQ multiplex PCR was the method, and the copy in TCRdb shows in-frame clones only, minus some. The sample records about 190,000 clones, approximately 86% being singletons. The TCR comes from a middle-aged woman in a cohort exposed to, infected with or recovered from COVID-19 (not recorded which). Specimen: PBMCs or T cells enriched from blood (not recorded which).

CDR3 sequence: CASSLAWQGAVQPQHF. The CDR3 bases are TGTGCCAGCAGCTTGGCCTGGCAGGGGGCCGTTCAGCCCCAGCATTTT. The genes are TRBV5-5 and TRBJ1-5, with TRBD1 matching over 8 bases. The germline V gene has CDR1 SGHKS and CDR2 YYEKEE (reference sequence). The ends lost 0 bases at V and 6 bases at J; junction bases unmatched: 8. CDR3 length: 16 amino acids. Looking up the rest from reference TRBV5-5 and TRBJ1-5 gives the full variable domain: DAGVTQSPTHLIKTRGQQVTLRCSPISGHKSVSWYQQVLGQGPQFIFQYYEKEERGRGNFPDRFSARQFPNYSSELNVNALLLGDSALYLCASSLAWQGAVQPQHFGDGTRLSIL.